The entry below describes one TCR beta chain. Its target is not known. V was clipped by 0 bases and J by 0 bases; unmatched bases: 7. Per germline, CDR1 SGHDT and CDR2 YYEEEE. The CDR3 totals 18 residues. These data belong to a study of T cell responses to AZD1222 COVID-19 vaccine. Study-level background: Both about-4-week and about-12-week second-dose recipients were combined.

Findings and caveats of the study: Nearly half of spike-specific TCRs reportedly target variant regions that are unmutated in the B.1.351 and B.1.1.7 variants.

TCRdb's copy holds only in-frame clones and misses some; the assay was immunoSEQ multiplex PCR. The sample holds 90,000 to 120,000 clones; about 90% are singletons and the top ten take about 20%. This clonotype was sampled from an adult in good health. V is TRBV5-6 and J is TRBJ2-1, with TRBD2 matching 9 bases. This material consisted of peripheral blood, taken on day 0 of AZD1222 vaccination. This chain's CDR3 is CASSLVLAGKSSYNEQFF. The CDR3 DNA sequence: TGTGCCAGCAGCTTGGTGCTAGCGGGGAAAAGCTCCTACAATGAGCAGTTCTTC.